The source of this TCR beta chain is a study of tumor-infiltrating lymphocytes in primary liver carcinoma. Study information: The yield of productive TCRbeta reads per sample was roughly 3.65 to 7.13 million and was similar across tissue types.

This clonotype was detected ten times or more. Co-extraction of both nucleic acids (RNA and DNA) used roughly 20-33 mg of unsorted bulk tissue. The CDR3 totals 13 residues. The ends were cut back, 7 bases at V and 3 bases at J, with 12 bases in the middle. From about 0.45 ug total RNA, TCR beta cDNA was generated with a primer in the constant region. Three rounds of nested multiplex PCR with slightly modified ARM-PCR produced TCR beta libraries. Forward primers for TRBV1-TRBV30 and a C-beta reverse primer served the first two PCR rounds, at about 11 cycles each. TCRdb re-derived calls from the multiplex PCR reads in MiXCR, one entry per CDR3 protein. The repertoire holds 85,000 to 100,000 distinct CDR3 sequences, with less than 75% as singletons.

The specimen was tumor-adjacent normal liver tissue. This TCR derives from a man aged 40-55 years with primary liver carcinoma and hepatitis B virus infection. The chain uses TRBV12-3 or TRBV12-4 and TRBJ2-5, with D maybe TRBD2 (5 bases). CDR3 amino acids: CASTPDYEETQYF. The DNA for the CDR3 is TGTGCCAGCACCCCTGACTACGAAGAGACCCAGTACTTC.